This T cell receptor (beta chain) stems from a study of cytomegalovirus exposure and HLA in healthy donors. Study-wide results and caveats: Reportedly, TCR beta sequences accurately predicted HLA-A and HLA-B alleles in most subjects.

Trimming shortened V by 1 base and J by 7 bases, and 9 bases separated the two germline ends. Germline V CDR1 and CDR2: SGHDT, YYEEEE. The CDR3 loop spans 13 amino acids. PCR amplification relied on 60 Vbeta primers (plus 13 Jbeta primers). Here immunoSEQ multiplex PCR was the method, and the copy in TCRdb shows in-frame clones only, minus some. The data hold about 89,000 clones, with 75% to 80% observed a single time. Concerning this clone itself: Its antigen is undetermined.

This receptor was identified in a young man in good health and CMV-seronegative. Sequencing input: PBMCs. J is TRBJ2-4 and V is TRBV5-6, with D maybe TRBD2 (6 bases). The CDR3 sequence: CASSLRLDNIQYF. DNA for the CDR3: TGTGCCAGCAGCTTGAGACTAGATAACATTCAGTACTTC.